This T cell receptor (beta chain) was identified in a study of cytomegalovirus exposure and HLA in healthy donors. Findings of the study overall: Later analysis revealed greater clonal expansion in HLA-associated TCR beta chains than in equally common others. Among TCR sequences, most were rare, though some public TCRs appeared in many donors. Reportedly, cytomegalovirus status was diagnosed with high sensitivity and specificity.

CMV serostatus data were not documented for this donor. This clone was found a few times. Its antigen is not identified. The sample carries other DNA sequences with the same CDR3. PCR used 60 Vbeta primers and 13 Jbeta primers. TCRdb's copy holds only in-frame clones and misses some; the assay was immunoSEQ multiplex PCR. Seen here are 100,000 to 150,000 clones, approximately 72% observed once, and the top ten hold roughly 2.7%. The trim removed 4 bases at V and 6 bases at J, leaving 6 bases unmatched. The CDR3 is 15 residues long. The germline V gene has CDR1 SGHRS and CDR2 YFSETQ. Material: PBMCs. This chain joins TRBV5-1 and TRBJ2-2; 10 bases are a match to TRBD1. This clonotype was sampled from a human donor in good health. Written as DNA, the CDR3 is TGCGCCAGCAGCACGGACAGGGGGTCGGCCGGGGAGCTGTTTTTT. It codes for CASSTDRGSAGELFF.